This T cell receptor beta chain was recovered during a study of blood T cell repertoires in COVID-19. Trimming took 0 bases from V and 2 from J; bases not matched to a gene: 5. Germline-derived CDR1 and CDR2 are SGHRS and YFSETQ. This CDR3 spans 16 amino acids. Sequencing was performed with immunoSEQ multiplex PCR; in TCRdb, only in-frame clones are kept and a portion is missing. There are 85,000 to 110,000 clones in the sample; about 80% occur only once, and about an eighth lies in the top ten. The chain recombines TRBV5-1 with TRBJ2-3, with 8 bases fitting TRBD2. Sequences were obtained from peripheral blood. This receptor was taken from a human donor in a cohort sampled during active or convalescent COVID-19. The CDR3: CASSLGRGGNTDTQYF. In nucleotides, the CDR3 is TGCGCCAGCAGCTTGGGTCGGGGGGGCAACACAGATACGCAGTATTTT.